This TCR beta chain derives from a study of blood T cell repertoires in COVID-19. Study-wide context: The samples span acute and convalescent COVID-19 from the United States, Italy and Spain. Sample material is recorded as cDNA or gDNA derived from T cells, B-cell-depleted T cells, or PBMCs.

Per the original methods: Estimation of nucleated cell counts relied on the amplification of reference gene primers. The repertoire was sequenced with immunoSEQ multiplex PCR; TCRdb's copy has only in-frame clones and lacks some. For V, J and clone size, that table is used; D and trimming come from the DNA. The profile shows some 100,000 clones, more than 75% of them singletons. V gave up 2 bases and J gave up 0 bases, with 10 bases separating them. This CDR3 has 15 amino acids. CDR1 and CDR2 (germline): MGHRA, YSYEKL. This clonotype originated in a human donor in a cohort sampled during active COVID-19. The rearrangement uses TRBV4-1 and TRBJ1-2, with D perhaps TRBD1 (6 bases). Sequencing input: peripheral blood. CDR3 coding DNA: TGCGCCAGCAGCCAAAATCCAGGGGCTAACTATGGCTACACCTTC. This translates into CASSQNPGANYGYTF.